This T cell receptor beta chain was captured by sequencing in a study of CXCR3-negative and CXCR3-positive naive CD8 T cells. Carrying UMI labels, the TRB cDNA libraries were prepared through 5' RACE. TCRdb reanalyzed the 5' RACE reads, giving one entry per CDR3 protein sequence and no DNA. Its clone listing holds 150,000 to 180,000 distinct CDR3 sequences. Notes on this clonotype: What it binds is unknown.

The CDR3 extends over 21 amino acids. Germline V CDR1 and CDR2: SGHDN, FVKESK. Whole-study results and caveats: CXCR3-positive naive cells carried more hydrophobic TRB CDR3s than CXCR3-negative naive cells did.

This clonotype was obtained from a human donor in good health. Some clones in this sample may be carry-over from other donors' samples. This sequence joins TRBV14 and TRBJ2-1; with no DNA, the TCRdb D assignment of TRBD2 cannot be verified. Material for sequencing was naive CXCR3+ CD8+ T cells from blood. Documented subset: CD45RO-CCR7+CD27+CD95- naive CD8+ T cells expressing CXCR3 (TNR3+). CDR3 region: CASSEFLLAEVKWSSYNEQFF.